The present TCR beta chain was sequenced within a study of T-cell reconstitution after alpha-beta-depleted transplantation in children. Preparing the TCRbeta library involved the use of unique molecular identifiers. TCRdb passed the PCR reads through MiXCR, listing each CDR3 protein once. The table has 350,000 to 400,000 distinct CDR3 sequences, about 14% seen once. This CDR3 is 14 amino acids long. V lost 1 base, J lost 7 bases, and 9 bases lay in between. The germline CDR1 and CDR2 sequences are SGDLS and YYNGEE. This receptor was obtained from a human donor who donated a stem cell graft to a child with Fanconi anemia. V gene TRBV9 combines with J gene TRBJ1-6, with a possible D match to TRBD1 (6 bases). This specimen was PBMCs, taken from the stem cell graft. The CDR3 bases are TGTGCCAGCAGCGTACGGGACAAGAATTCACCCCTCCACTTT. This gives the protein CASSVRDKNSPLHF. The complete variable domain, with remaining parts taken from reference TRBV9 and TRBJ1-6, reads DSGVTQTPKHLITATGQRVTLRCSPRSGDLSVYWYQQSLDQGLQFLIQYYNGEERAKGNILERFSAQQFPDLHSELNLSSLELGDSALYFCASSVRDKNSPLHFGNGTRLTVT.